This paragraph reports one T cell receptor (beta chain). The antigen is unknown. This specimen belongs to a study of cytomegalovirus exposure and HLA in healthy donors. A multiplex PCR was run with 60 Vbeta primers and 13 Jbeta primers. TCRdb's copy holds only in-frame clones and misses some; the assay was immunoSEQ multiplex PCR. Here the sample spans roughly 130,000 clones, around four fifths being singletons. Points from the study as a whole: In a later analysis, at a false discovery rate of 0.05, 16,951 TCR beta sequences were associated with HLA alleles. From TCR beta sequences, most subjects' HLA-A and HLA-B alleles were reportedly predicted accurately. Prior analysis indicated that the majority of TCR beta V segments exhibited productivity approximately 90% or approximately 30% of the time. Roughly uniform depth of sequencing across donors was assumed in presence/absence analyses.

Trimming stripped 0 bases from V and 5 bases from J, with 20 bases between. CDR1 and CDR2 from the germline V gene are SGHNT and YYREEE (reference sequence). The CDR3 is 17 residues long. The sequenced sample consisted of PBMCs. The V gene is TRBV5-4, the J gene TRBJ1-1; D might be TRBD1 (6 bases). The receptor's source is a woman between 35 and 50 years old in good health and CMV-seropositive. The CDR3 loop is CASSLVGKGGAETEAFF. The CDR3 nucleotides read TGTGCCAGCAGCTTGGTTGGGAAGGGGGGGGCAGAAACTGAAGCTTTCTTT.